The 28 T cell receptor beta chains below come from one sample, sequenced in a study of tumor-infiltrating lymphocytes in primary liver carcinoma. Starting material for RNA and DNA co-extraction consisted of roughly 18-34 mg of unsorted bulk tissue. Synthesis of TCR beta cDNA was carried out from around 540 ng total RNA with a constant-region primer. Construction of TCR beta libraries relied on three successive nested multiplex PCR rounds employing slightly modified ARM-PCR. It was with TRBV1-TRBV30 forward primers and a C-beta reverse primer that the first two PCR rounds were run, at approximately 10 cycles each. TCRdb re-derived calls from the multiplex PCR reads in MiXCR, one entry per CDR3 protein. The sample contains tens of thousands of distinct CDR3 sequences, approximately 70% of which appear only once. The sample taken for sequencing was liver tumor tissue from sampling region 5. Subset: tumor region T5, tumor centre. These receptors came from a man in his forties or fifties with primary liver carcinoma and hepatitis B virus infection.

This clonotype was recorded at least ten times. V usage is TRBV30 and J usage is TRBJ1-6, with D perhaps matching TRBD1 (6 bases). Trimming pared 0 bases from V and 9 bases from J, leaving 9 bases between. Germline CDR1 GTSNPN, CDR2 SVGIG (reference sequence). The CDR3 consists of 13 residues. CDR3 DNA: TGTGCCTGGAGTGTACAGGGTGGTTCACCCCTCCACTTT. Translation gives CAWSVQGGSPLHF. Complete variable domain (other parts from reference TRBV30 and TRBJ1-6): SQTIHQWPATLVQPVGSPLSLECTVEGTSNPNLYWYRQAAGRGLQLLFYSVGIGQISSEVPQNLSASRPQDRQFILSSKKLLLSDSGFYLCAWSVQGGSPLHFGNGTRLTVT.

Comments on this clonotype: A read error is likely, as this CDR3 ends without the conserved phenylalanine or tryptophan. The V gene is TRBV10-3, the J gene TRBJ2-5, with 12 bases identical to TRBD2. The V gene end was trimmed by 1 base and the J gene end by 2 bases; junction bases not matched to a gene: 8. The CDR3 runs to 18 residues. Germline-derived CDR1 and CDR2 are ENHRY and SYGVKD. The CDR3 sequence: CAISEFSSGRGWQETQYY. The CDR3 DNA reads as TGTGCCATCAGTGAGTTCTCTAGCGGGAGGGGATGGCAAGAGACCCAGTACTAC.

A note on this clonotype: A clone one base away is much larger, so this may be a read error. This chain connects TRBV28 to TRBJ2-3, with 10 bases fitting TRBD1. The CDR3 is made up of 14 amino acids. Germline CDR1 is MDHEN and CDR2 is SYDVKM. CDR3 loop: CVSSFGQGADTQYF. CDR3 nucleotides: TGTGTCAGCAGTTTCGGACAGGGGGCAGATACGCAGTATTTT.

This clonotype is large within its sample. This chain uses TRBV6-6 with TRBJ1-5; D unclear. Trimming removed 2 bases at V and 0 bases at J, with 11 bases between. CDR3 size: 16 residues. Germline loops: CDR1 MNHNY, CDR2 SVGAGI (reference sequence). CDR3 region: CASSYRVEYSNQPQHF. The CDR3 bases are TGTGCCAGCAGTTACCGAGTAGAGTATAGCAATCAGCCCCAGCATTTT.

This clonotype was recorded a few times. This rearrangement joins TRBV12-3 or TRBV12-4 to TRBJ2-7; TRBD2 matches 7 bases. The CDR3 contains 12 residues. The CDR3 DNA sequence: TGTGTTAGCCGGGGGGATTTCTACGAGCAGTACTTC. Its translation: CVSRGDFYEQYF.

The table lists this clonotype with a count of one. One end of the junction fails to match germline, which may point to a read error. This chain uses TRBV11-2 with TRBJ2-1; D is unresolved. Germline V lookup: CDR1 SGHAT, CDR2 FQNNGV. The CDR3 has 13 residues. Here the CDR3 reads CASSLNDAFELFF. The CDR3 nucleotides are TGCGCCAGCAGCTTAAATGATGCCTTTGAGTTGTTCTTT.

The chain joins TRBV19 to TRBJ2-7; no clear D gene. The ends were cut back, 8 bases at V and 3 bases at J, with 20 bases in the middle. Looked up from germline, CDR1 is LNHDA and CDR2 is SQIVND (reference sequence). CDR3 length: 15 amino acids. CDR3 residues: CASAPQDASRYEQYF. CDR3 sequence (DNA): TGTGCCAGTGCCCCCCAGGACGCCTCACGCTACGAGCAGTACTTC.

Remarks on this clonotype: Germline is not matched at one junction end, which may reflect a read error. This sequence joins TRBV14 and TRBJ2-3; TRBD2 agrees at 13 bases. Germline V gives CDR1 SGHDN, CDR2 FVKESK. The CDR3 consists of 15 residues. Written as DNA, the CDR3 is TGTGTCAGCAGCCATGGGACTAGCGGGATAGATACGCAGTATTTT. Its translation: CVSSHGTSGIDTQYF. The whole variable domain, filled in from reference TRBV14 and TRBJ2-3, reads EAGVTQFPSHSVIEKGQTVTLRCDPISGHDNLYWYRRVMGKEIKFLLHFVKESKQDESGMPNNRFLAERTGGTYSTLKVQPAELEDSGVYFCVSSHGTSGIDTQYFGPGTRLTVL.

As to this clonotype: A much larger clone lies a single base off, so this may be a read error. This chain joins TRBV30 and TRBJ2-5, with D tentatively TRBD2 (6 bases). Looked up from germline, CDR1 is GTSNPN and CDR2 is SVGIG (reference sequence). CDR3 length equals 13 residues. CDR3 region: CAWSVPPGETEYF. CDR3 nucleotides: TGTGCCTGGAGTGTACCCCCGGGAGAGACCGAGTACTTC. Drawing the rest from reference TRBV30 and TRBJ2-5, the complete variable domain is SQTIHQWPATLVQPVGSPLSLECTVEGTSNPNLYWYRQAAGRGLQLLFYSVGIGQISSEVPQNLSASRPQDRQFILSSKKLLLSDSGFYLCAWSVPPGETEYFGPGTRLLVL.

Comments on this clonotype: The junction shows a germline mismatch at one end, possibly a read error. The chain combines TRBV5-1 with TRBJ2-7; maybe TRBD1 (5 bases). This CDR3 contains 15 residues. The germline V gene encodes CDR1 SGHRS and CDR2 YFSETQ. Here the CDR3 DNA reads TGCGCCATCACCCAATCACCGACAGCCTCCTACGAGGAGTACTTC. Its protein product is CAITQSPTASYEEYF.

To note about this clonotype: An end of the junction differs from the germline gene, which may be a read error. V is TRBV11-2 and J is TRBJ2-7; 8 nucleotides agree with TRBD1. The CDR3 has 16 residues. Germline values: CDR1 SGHAT, CDR2 FQNNGV. CDR3 residues: CTSSPPRTGYVYERYF. CDR3 nucleotide sequence: TGTACTAGCAGCCCCCCCCGGACAGGGTACGTCTACGAGCGGTACTTC.

For this clonotype: At one of its ends the junction is not consistent with the germline gene, which may arise from a read error. J is TRBJ2-7 and V is TRBV20-1, with TRBD2 identical over 11 bases. Germline-derived CDR1 and CDR2 are DFQATT and SNEGSKA (reference sequence). The CDR3 is 17 residues long. CDR3 sequence (DNA): TGCAGTGCTAGAGATCTTACCGCGACTAGCGGGACCTACGAGCGGTACTTC. Its protein is CSARDLTATSGTYERYF.

This clonotype was observed many times. V usage is TRBV6-1 and J usage is TRBJ2-7, with TRBD1 identical over 9 bases. The CDR3 contains 16 residues. Germline CDR1 reads MNHNS; CDR2 reads SASEGT. The ends lost 7 bases at V and 3 bases at J; junction bases unmatched: 13. CDR3 sequence reads: CASTISGTGRYYEQYF. CDR3 bases: TGTGCCAGCACCATTTCCGGGACAGGGAGGTACTACGAGCAGTACTTC.

The table lists this clonotype with many counts. The chain has TRBV29-1 and TRBJ2-3; 13 nucleotides agree with TRBD2. V lost 3 bases and J lost 2; bases outside the gene matches: 11. The CDR3 sequence is 18 residues long. The germline gives CDR1 SQVTM, CDR2 ANQGSEA. CDR3 coding DNA: TGCAGCGTTGATGGGTCCTGGACTAGCGGGAGTTTCACAGATACGCAGTATTTT. It codes for CSVDGSWTSGSFTDTQYF.

For this clonotype: A much bigger clone sits one base away, suggesting this may be a read error. The genes are TRBV7-8 and TRBJ2-1; either TRBD1 or TRBD2 may supply D (5 bases each). From germline, CDR1 is SGHVS and CDR2 FQNEAQ. The CDR3 loop spans 15 amino acids. Trimming took off 7 bases at V and 5 bases at J, with 18 bases between the two ends. The CDR3 region is CASKSNWDPHNEQFF. DNA of the CDR3: TGTGCCAGCAAATCGAATTGGGACCCCCACAATGAGCAGTTCTTC.

Notes on this clonotype: No conserved phenylalanine or tryptophan is present at the end of the CDR3, so a read error is the likely explanation. The CDR3, as DNA: TGTGCCAACAGCCTAGGGACTAGCGGGAAGACCCAGTACCCC. Its translation is CANSLGTSGKTQYP. The J gene is TRBJ2-5, the V gene TRBV6-5; 13 bases are a match to TRBD2. The CDR3 has 14 residues. Looked up from germline, CDR1 is MNHEY and CDR2 is SVGAGI. The V gene end was trimmed by 10 bases and the J gene end by 6 bases; junction bases not matched to a gene: 8.

This clonotype appeared a few times. Since a much larger clone is just one base distant, this may be a read error. This chain links TRBV7-9 with TRBJ2-7; a weak D match, TRBD1 (6 bases). Germline V gene lookup returns CDR1 SEHNR and CDR2 FQNEAQ (reference sequence). The CDR3 runs to 15 residues. The V end was cut by 4 bases, the J end by 3 bases, with 16 bases between. DNA of the CDR3: TGTGCCAGCAGCTCCTGTCAGGGGACCTTCTACGAGCAGTACTTC. Amino acids: CASSSCQGTFYEQYF.

This clonotype showed up many times. The CDR3 is CASSESSQGAGNTIYF. The CDR3 DNA reads TGCGCCAGCAGTGAGAGCTCACAGGGAGCTGGAAACACCATATATTTT. This chain links TRBV10-1 with TRBJ1-3, with TRBD1 as a possible D gene (6 bases). CDR1 WNHNN and CDR2 SYGVQD come from the germline V gene (reference sequence). The CDR3 totals 16 residues. V was shortened by 2 bases and J by 2 bases, with 13 bases between the two germline ends.

On this clonotype itself: One end of the junction does not line up with germline, which may come from a read error. This chain uses TRBV10-3 with TRBJ2-5, with 11 bases matching TRBD1. The CDR3 totals 15 residues. Germline CDR1 and CDR2: ENHRY and SYGVKD. The CDR3, as DNA: TGTGTCATCAGTGAGCTGGACAGGGGGCCTCGGACCCAGTACTTC. Protein sequence: CVISELDRGPRTQYF.

The chain uses TRBV19 and TRBJ1-1; D might be TRBD1 (5 bases). CDR1 and CDR2 from the germline V gene are LNHDA and SQIVND (reference sequence). Between the trimmed V and J ends, which lost 3 bases and 0 bases, there was a span of 8 bases. The CDR3 runs to 14 residues. In DNA form, the CDR3 reads TGTGCCAGTAGTATGGGGCAGTTGAACACTGAAGCTTTCTTT. It translates to CASSMGQLNTEAFF.

The sample holds one count of this clonotype. It is likely a read error, because the conserved phenylalanine at the end of the CDR3 is missing. The chain couples TRBV6-6 to TRBJ1-1; TRBD1 is a possible D gene (6 bases). CDR1 is MNHNY, CDR2 SVGAGI, per germline (reference sequence). The CDR3 length is 13 residues. The CDR3 is CASSLGQYTEAFI. DNA for the CDR3: TGTGCCAGCAGCCTCGGACAGTACACCGAAGCTTTCATT.

Remarks on this clonotype: The junction and the germline gene differ at one end; a read error may be behind it. The rearrangement links TRBV6-6 to TRBJ1-1; no definite D call. Germline loops: CDR1 MNHNY, CDR2 SVGAGI (reference sequence). The length of the CDR3 is 14 residues. The CDR3 coding sequence is TGTGCCAGCAGTTATACCCCGGTAGGTACTGGAGCTTTCTTT. Amino acids: CASSYTPVGTGAFF.

Notes on this clonotype: Given a much more abundant clone one base away, this may be a read error. CDR3: CAWRRAGSTYTQYF. CDR3 DNA sequence: TGTGCCTGGAGAAGGGCAGGGAGCACATATACGCAGTATTTT. V gene TRBV30 combines with J gene TRBJ2-3; D tentatively fits TRBD1 or TRBD2 (5 bases each). Germline lookup yields CDR1 GTSNPN and CDR2 SVGIG (reference sequence). There are 14 residues in the CDR3.

Concerning this clonotype: Given a much more abundant clone one base away, this may be a read error. Given the absence of the conserved phenylalanine or tryptophan at the CDR3 end, a read error is likely. This sequence joins TRBV7-8 and TRBJ2-3; possibly TRBD1 or TRBD2 for D (6 bases each). This CDR3 comprises 15 residues. V was trimmed by 1 base and J by 9 bases, leaving 17 bases between them. CDR1 and CDR2 from the germline V gene are SGHVS and FQNEAQ. CDR3 DNA sequence: TGTGCCAGCAGCTTAGACGGACCGGGGGCAGGAACGCAGTATGTT. Protein product: CASSLDGPGAGTQYV.

This chain joins TRBV29-1 and TRBJ2-1; 7 bases fit TRBD1. The CDR3 has 13 residues. V lost 7 bases to trimming and J lost 4 bases; unmatched junction nucleotides: 7. In germline, CDR1 is SQVTM, CDR2 ANQGSEA. CDR3 sequence reads: CSGGQTAYNEQFF. In nucleotides, the CDR3 is TGCAGCGGGGGACAGACCGCATACAATGAGCAGTTCTTC.

The chain carries TRBV12-3 or TRBV12-4 and TRBJ2-1, with TRBD1 matching over 7 bases. This CDR3 comprises 15 residues. After removal of 10 bases from V and 6 bases from J, the junction contained 15 bases not matched to a gene. CDR3 DNA sequence: TGTGCCAACAGCCCCACCGGGACAGATGGCAATGAGCAGTTCTTC. Amino acid sequence: CANSPTGTDGNEQFF.

Comment on this clonotype: The conserved phenylalanine or tryptophan is not found at the CDR3 terminus, so this likely reflects a read error. This chain uses TRBV10-2 with TRBJ1-5; D remains ambiguous. Germline CDR1 is WSHSY and CDR2 is SAAADI. The CDR3 covers 14 residues. V lost 5 bases and J 2 bases, leaving 10 bases between the germline ends. Written as DNA, the CDR3 is TGCGCCAGCAGTTTTGATTCGCGCAATCAGCCCCAGCATTTA. It encodes CASSFDSRNQPQHL.

The chain carries TRBV19 and TRBJ2-5, with 10 nucleotides matching TRBD2. The CDR3 extends over 15 amino acids. The ends lost 7 bases at V and 4 bases at J; junction bases unmatched: 9. Germline CDR1 is LNHDA and CDR2 is SQIVND (reference sequence). The CDR3 region is CASTTVAGGAETQYF. In DNA form, the CDR3 reads TGTGCCAGTACTACCGTAGCGGGAGGAGCAGAGACCCAGTACTTC.